A selection of T cell receptor beta chains follows, all from one sample in a study of blood T cell repertoires in COVID-19. Assay: immunoSEQ multiplex PCR; the TCRdb copy retains only in-frame clones and omits some. Here the sample spans about 140,000 clones, over 70% being singletons. The sequenced sample consisted of peripheral blood. These receptors were obtained from a woman aged 55 to 70 with acute or convalescent COVID-19. Each CDR3 is given with its conserved first and last residue. Fields, in order: clone size, D gene, J gene, V gene, CDR3 length, CDR3 DNA, CDR3 protein. The D gene is left open where the match is weak. Only some rows state a clone size, as once, few, many or a class for expanded clones.

size: NA
D: TRBD1
J: TRBJ1-2
V: TRBV4-1
length: 14
DNA: TGCGCCAGCAGCCAAGATAAGCCAGGGGGCGACTACACCTTC
CDR3: CASSQDKPGGDYTF

size: NA
D: TRBD1
J: TRBJ1-2
V: TRBV6-5
length: 14
DNA: TGTGCCAGGGGAACGTCGGGACAGCTCTATGGCTACACCTTC
CDR3: CARGTSGQLYGYTF

size: NA
D: NA
J: TRBJ2-7
V: TRBV6-5
length: 16
DNA: TGTGCCAGCAGTTACTCGAAGTTGGGAGGACCCTACGAGCAGTACTTC
CDR3: CASSYSKLGGPYEQYF

size: NA
D: NA
J: TRBJ1-4
V: TRBV2
length: 13
DNA: TGTGCCAGCAGGCGGAGCGTTAATGAAAAACTGTTTTTT
CDR3: CASRRSVNEKLFF

size: NA
D: NA
J: TRBJ2-4
V: TRBV5-6
length: 15
DNA: TGTGCCAGCAGCTTGGTGGGGCAAGCCAAAAACATTCAGTACTTC
CDR3: CASSLVGQAKNIQYF

size: few
D: NA
J: TRBJ2-3
V: TRBV30
length: 11
DNA: TGTGCCTGGAGTAGCGCAGATACGCAGTATTTT
CDR3: CAWSSADTQYF

size: few
D: TRBD2
J: TRBJ2-1
V: TRBV27
length: 16
DNA: TGTGCCAGCAGTTTATTGTTAGCGGGAGGTTACAATGAGCAGTTCTTC
CDR3: CASSLLLAGGYNEQFF

size: NA
D: NA
J: TRBJ2-5
V: TRBV4-2
length: 15
DNA: TGTGCCAGCAGCCAAGCCTTGACAAACCAAGAGACCCAGTACTTC
CDR3: CASSQALTNQETQYF

size: NA
D: NA
J: TRBJ2-5
V: TRBV2
length: 15
DNA: TGTGCCACCGCCGTCGGGACAAGTCGGTTAGAGACCCAGTACTTC
CDR3: CATAVGTSRLETQYF

size: NA
D: NA
J: TRBJ2-5
V: TRBV10-3
length: 14
DNA: TGTGCCATCAGTGACAGGACTCAAGAGCGGACCCAGTACTTC
CDR3: CAISDRTQERTQYF

size: NA
D: NA
J: TRBJ2-3
V: TRBV29-1
length: 13
DNA: TGCAGCGTTGAAAGCGGGAGCACAGATACGCAGTATTTT
CDR3: CSVESGSTDTQYF

size: NA
D: TRBD2
J: TRBJ2-1
V: TRBV5-6
length: 13
DNA: TGTGCCAGCAGCCCCGGGACTAGCAATGAGCAGTTCTTC
CDR3: CASSPGTSNEQFF

size: NA
D: NA
J: TRBJ2-7
V: TRBV27
length: 13
DNA: TGTGCCAGCAGTCTCACTTCACGTTACGAGCAGTACTTC
CDR3: CASSLTSRYEQYF

size: NA
D: NA
J: TRBJ1-2
V: TRBV28
length: 14
DNA: TGTGCCAGCAGACTCGCGGGGGCTCGCGAGGGCTACACCTTC
CDR3: CASRLAGAREGYTF

size: NA
D: TRBD2
J: TRBJ2-2
V: TRBV28
length: 15
DNA: TGTGCCAGCAGCTTACTAGCGGGAGGGACCGGGGAGCTGTTTTTT
CDR3: CASSLLAGGTGELFF

size: few
D: NA
J: TRBJ2-4
V: TRBV6-6
length: 16
DNA: TGTGCCAGCAGTCGAACTACCGATCTAGCCAAAAACATTCAGTACTTC
CDR3: CASSRTTDLAKNIQYF

size: NA
D: NA
J: TRBJ2-1
V: TRBV5-1
length: 16
DNA: TGCGCCAGCAGCTTGGGCGTAGGGGGTTCCTACAATGAGCAGTTCTTC
CDR3: CASSLGVGGSYNEQFF

size: NA
D: TRBD1
J: TRBJ2-1
V: TRBV19
length: 15
DNA: TGTGCCAGTAGTATTGTGGGACAGGGGGCAGGGGAGCAGTTCTTC
CDR3: CASSIVGQGAGEQFF

size: NA
D: TRBD1
J: TRBJ1-2
V: TRBV3-1/TRBV3-2
length: 14
DNA: TGTGCCAGCAGCCAAAGGGGACAGAACTATGGCTACACCTTC
CDR3: CASSQRGQNYGYTF

size: NA
D: TRBD2
J: TRBJ2-3
V: TRBV7-2
length: 16
DNA: TGTGCCAGCAGCTTAGGGACTAGCCGACCAACAGATACGCAGTATTTT
CDR3: CASSLGTSRPTDTQYF

size: NA
D: NA
J: TRBJ2-7
V: TRBV24-1
length: 16
DNA: TGTGCCACCAGTGATTCGAGGGCTGTAAACTCCTACGAGCAGTACTTC
CDR3: CATSDSRAVNSYEQYF

size: NA
D: NA
J: TRBJ1-1
V: TRBV5-4
length: 14
DNA: TGTGCCAGCAGCCAGTACGAGGAGAACACTGAAGCTTTCTTT
CDR3: CASSQYEENTEAFF

size: NA
D: NA
J: TRBJ1-1
V: TRBV6-5
length: 12
DNA: TGTGCCAGCAGCGTCCAGGGATGGGAAGCTTTCTTT
CDR3: CASSVQGWEAFF

size: NA
D: NA
J: TRBJ2-2
V: TRBV28
length: 15
DNA: TGTGCCAGCAGCAGGGGAGTTCGTGGGACCGGGGAGCTGTTTTTT
CDR3: CASSRGVRGTGELFF

size: NA
D: TRBD1
J: TRBJ1-4
V: TRBV7-2
length: 17
DNA: TGTGCCAGCAGCTTAAGGGGACAGGGGGCCCTCAATGAAAAACTGTTTTTT
CDR3: CASSLRGQGALNEKLFF

size: few
D: NA
J: TRBJ1-4
V: TRBV11-2
length: 12
DNA: TGTGCCAGCAGCTCCTTTAATGAAAAACTGTTTTTT
CDR3: CASSSFNEKLFF

size: NA
D: TRBD2
J: TRBJ2-1
V: TRBV28
length: 19
DNA: TGTGCCAGCGGTAGACCGGGACTAGCGGGAGGGCCGAGCTACAATGAGCAGTTCTTC
CDR3: CASGRPGLAGGPSYNEQFF

size: once
D: TRBD1
J: TRBJ2-7
V: TRBV5-6
length: 14
DNA: TGTGCCAGCAGCTCTTACGACAGGGACTACGAGCAGTACTTC
CDR3: CASSSYDRDYEQYF

size: NA
D: TRBD1
J: TRBJ2-7
V: TRBV4-1
length: 17
DNA: TGCGCCAGCAGCCAATTTGGACAGGGGTACTCCTCCTACGAGCAGTACTTC
CDR3: CASSQFGQGYSSYEQYF

size: once
D: NA
J: TRBJ2-7
V: TRBV20-1
length: 11
DNA: TGCAGTGCTAGACAGACCTACGAGCAGTACTTC
CDR3: CSARQTYEQYF

size: NA
D: TRBD1
J: TRBJ2-3
V: TRBV20-1
length: 17
DNA: TGCAGTGCTATTGATGGACAGGCGAACACCAACACAGATACGCAGTATTTT
CDR3: CSAIDGQANTNTDTQYF

size: NA
D: NA
J: TRBJ1-2
V: TRBV28
length: 14
DNA: TGTGCCAGCAGAGGAACAGGGTGGACCTATGGCTACACCTTC
CDR3: CASRGTGWTYGYTF

size: NA
D: NA
J: TRBJ1-1
V: TRBV6-5
length: 13
DNA: TGTGCCAGCAGTCGCAGGTTGCAGACTGAAGCTTTCTTT
CDR3: CASSRRLQTEAFF

size: once
D: NA
J: TRBJ2-7
V: TRBV7-8
length: 15
DNA: TGTGCCAGCAGCCCATTGGGGCCCTCTTCCTACGAGCAGTACTTC
CDR3: CASSPLGPSSYEQYF

size: NA
D: NA
J: TRBJ1-2
V: TRBV14
length: 13
DNA: TGTGCCAGCAGCGGCGGACAGAACTATGGCTACACCTTC
CDR3: CASSGGQNYGYTF

size: NA
D: NA
J: TRBJ1-5
V: TRBV27
length: 12
DNA: TGTGCCAGCAGAGAGAGGGATCAGCCCCAGCATTTT
CDR3: CASRERDQPQHF

size: NA
D: NA
J: TRBJ1-1
V: TRBV19
length: 13
DNA: TGTGCCAGTGGGGGCAGGGTTAGCACTGAAGCTTTCTTT
CDR3: CASGGRVSTEAFF

size: NA
D: NA
J: TRBJ2-3
V: TRBV19
length: 12
DNA: TGTGCCAGTAGTCAGAGCACAGATACGCAGTATTTT
CDR3: CASSQSTDTQYF

size: NA
D: NA
J: TRBJ1-1
V: TRBV28
length: 15
DNA: TGTGCCAGCAGGGGGGGGACGGTTGCCAGGACTGAAGCTTTCTTT
CDR3: CASRGGTVARTEAFF

size: NA
D: NA
J: TRBJ1-5
V: TRBV6-2/TRBV6-3
length: 15
DNA: TGTGCCAGCAGCCGGACTTCCGCACCCAATCAGCCCCAGCATTTT
CDR3: CASSRTSAPNQPQHF

size: NA
D: NA
J: TRBJ2-6
V: TRBV5-1
length: 19
DNA: TGCGCCAGCAGCTTAGGGGCCGACTTGTTCCTCTCTGGGGCCAACGTCCTGACTTTC
CDR3: CASSLGADLFLSGANVLTF